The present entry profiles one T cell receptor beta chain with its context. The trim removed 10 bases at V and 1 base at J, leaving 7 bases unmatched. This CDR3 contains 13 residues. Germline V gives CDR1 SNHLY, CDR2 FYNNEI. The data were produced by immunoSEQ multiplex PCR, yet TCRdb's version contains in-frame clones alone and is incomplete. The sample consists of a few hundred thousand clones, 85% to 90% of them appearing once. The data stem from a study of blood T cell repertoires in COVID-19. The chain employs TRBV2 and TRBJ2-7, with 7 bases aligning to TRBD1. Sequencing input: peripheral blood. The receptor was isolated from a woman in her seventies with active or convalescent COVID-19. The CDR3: CATVPGQSYEQYF. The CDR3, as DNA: TGTGCCACTGTTCCGGGACAGTCCTACGAGCAGTACTTC. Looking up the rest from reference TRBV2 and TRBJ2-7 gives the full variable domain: EPEVTQTPSHQVTQMGQEVILRCVPISNHLYFYWYRQILGQKVEFLVSFYNNEISEKSEIFDDQFSVERPDGSNFTLKIRSTKLEDSAMYFCATVPGQSYEQYFGPGTRLTVT.